This entry is about one T cell receptor (beta chain). Its antigen is unidentified. Profiling relied on immunoSEQ multiplex PCR, and the TCRdb table lists in-frame clones only, not all of them. The table shows hundreds of thousands of clones, with approximately 79% occurring only once. The germline CDR1 and CDR2 sequences are SGHAT and FQDESV (reference sequence). Trimming at V came to 3 bases and at J to 10 bases, leaving 7 bases not matched to a gene. The CDR3 has 13 residues. This record comes from a study of shared clonotypes between healthy human individuals. Study-level results: All-four-donor shared clonotypes had higher generation probabilities than non-shared clonotypes did.

The investigators split CD4+ cells into a CD45RA+ naive subset and a CD45RA-negative memory subset. The sequencing input was memory CD4+ T cells sorted from blood. Sample subset: CD45RA-negative fraction. The clonotype comes from a woman aged 25 to 39 in good health. This chain links TRBV11-1 with TRBJ2-7; 9 bases align to TRBD2. The CDR3 DNA reads as TGTGCCAGCAGCTTTAGCGGGAGCGTTGCACAGTACTTC. Residues: CASSFSGSVAQYF.